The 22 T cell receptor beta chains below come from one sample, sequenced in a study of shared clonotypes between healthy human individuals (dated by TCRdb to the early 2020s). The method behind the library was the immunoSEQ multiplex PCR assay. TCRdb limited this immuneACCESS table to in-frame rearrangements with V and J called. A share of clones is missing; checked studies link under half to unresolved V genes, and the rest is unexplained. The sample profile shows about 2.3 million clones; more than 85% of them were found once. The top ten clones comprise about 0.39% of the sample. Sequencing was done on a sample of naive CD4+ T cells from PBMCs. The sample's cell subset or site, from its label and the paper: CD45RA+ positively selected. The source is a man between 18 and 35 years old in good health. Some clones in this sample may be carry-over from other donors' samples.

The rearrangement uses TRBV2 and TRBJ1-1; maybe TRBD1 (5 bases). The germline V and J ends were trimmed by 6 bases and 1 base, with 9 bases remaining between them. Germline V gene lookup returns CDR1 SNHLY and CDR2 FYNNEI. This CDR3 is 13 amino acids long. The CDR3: CASSQGENTEAFF. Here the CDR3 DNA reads TGTGCCAGCAGCCAAGGGGAGAACACTGAAGCTTTCTTT. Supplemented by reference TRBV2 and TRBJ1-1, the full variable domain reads EPEVTQTPSHQVTQMGQEVILRCVPISNHLYFYWYRQILGQKVEFLVSFYNNEISEKSEIFDDQFSVERPDGSNFTLKIRSTKLEDSAMYFCASSQGENTEAFFGQGTRLTVV.

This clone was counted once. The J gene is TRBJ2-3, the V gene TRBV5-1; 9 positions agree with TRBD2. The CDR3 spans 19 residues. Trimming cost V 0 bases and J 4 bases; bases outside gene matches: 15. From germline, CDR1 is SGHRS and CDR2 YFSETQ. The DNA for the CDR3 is TGCGCCAGCAGCTTGGTTTTTCTGGGGCGGGAGGGCCAGGCAGATACGCAGTATTTT. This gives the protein CASSLVFLGREGQADTQYF.

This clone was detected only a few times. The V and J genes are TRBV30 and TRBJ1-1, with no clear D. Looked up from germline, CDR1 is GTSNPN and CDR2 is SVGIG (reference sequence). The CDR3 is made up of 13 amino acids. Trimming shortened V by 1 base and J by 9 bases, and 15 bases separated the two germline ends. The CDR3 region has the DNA TGTGCCTGGAGTGGGGTGGACGGGGTAAAAGCTTTCTTT. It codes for CAWSGVDGVKAFF.

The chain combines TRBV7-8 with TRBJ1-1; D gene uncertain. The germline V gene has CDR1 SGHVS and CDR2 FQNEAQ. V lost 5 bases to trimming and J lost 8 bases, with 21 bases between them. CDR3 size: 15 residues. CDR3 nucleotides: TGTGCCAGCAGCCAGTCGACACCAACCCCACGGGAAGCTTTCTTT. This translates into CASSQSTPTPREAFF.

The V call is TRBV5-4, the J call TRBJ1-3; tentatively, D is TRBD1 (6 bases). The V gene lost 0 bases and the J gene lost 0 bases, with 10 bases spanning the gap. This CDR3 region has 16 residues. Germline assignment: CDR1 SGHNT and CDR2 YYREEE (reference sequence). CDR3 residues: CASSLVGGSSGNTIYF. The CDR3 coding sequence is TGTGCCAGCAGCTTGGTGGGGGGCAGCTCTGGAAACACCATATATTTT.

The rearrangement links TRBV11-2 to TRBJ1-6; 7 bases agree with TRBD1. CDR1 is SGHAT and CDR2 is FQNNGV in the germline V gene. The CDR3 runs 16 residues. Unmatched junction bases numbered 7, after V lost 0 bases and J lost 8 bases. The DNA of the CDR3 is TGTGCCAGCAGCTTAGACTGGGGGACAGTTCATTCACCCCTCCACTTT. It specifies CASSLDWGTVHSPLHF.

The DNA of the CDR3 is TGCGCCAGCAGCTTAGGGACGAGTGGGAGCACTGAAGCTTTCTTT. Its translation: CASSLGTSGSTEAFF. The chain links TRBV4-3 to TRBJ1-1; the D gene is possibly TRBD1 (5 bases). The CDR3 extends over 15 amino acids. From germline, CDR1 is LGHNA and CDR2 YSLEER. V was shortened by 5 bases and J by 4 bases, with 17 bases between the two germline ends.

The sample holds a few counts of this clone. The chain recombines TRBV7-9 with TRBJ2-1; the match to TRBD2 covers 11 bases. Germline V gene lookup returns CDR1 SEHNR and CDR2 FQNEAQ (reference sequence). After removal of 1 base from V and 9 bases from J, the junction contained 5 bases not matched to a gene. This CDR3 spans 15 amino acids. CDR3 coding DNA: TGTGCCAGCAGCTTAGTAGTACTAGCGGGGGCTGAGCAGTTCTTC. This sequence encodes CASSLVVLAGAEQFF.

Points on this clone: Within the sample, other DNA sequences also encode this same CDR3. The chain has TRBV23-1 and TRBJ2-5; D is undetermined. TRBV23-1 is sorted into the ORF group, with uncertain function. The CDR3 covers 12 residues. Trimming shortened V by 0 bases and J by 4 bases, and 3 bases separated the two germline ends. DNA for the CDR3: TGCGCCAGCAGTCAATCTGGAGAGACCCAGTACTTC. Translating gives CASSQSGETQYF.

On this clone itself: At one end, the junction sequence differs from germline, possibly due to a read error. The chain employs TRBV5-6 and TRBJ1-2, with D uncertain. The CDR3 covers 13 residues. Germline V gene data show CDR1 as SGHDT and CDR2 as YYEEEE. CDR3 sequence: CASRPVRNGLQNF. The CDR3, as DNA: TGTGCCAGCAGACCGGTGAGAAATGGTTTGCAAAACTTC.

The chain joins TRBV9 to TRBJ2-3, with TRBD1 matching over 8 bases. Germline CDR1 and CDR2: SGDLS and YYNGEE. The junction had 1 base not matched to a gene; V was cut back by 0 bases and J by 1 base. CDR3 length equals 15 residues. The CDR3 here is CASSVADRGTDTQYF. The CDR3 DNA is TGTGCCAGCAGCGTAGCGGACAGGGGCACAGATACGCAGTATTTT.

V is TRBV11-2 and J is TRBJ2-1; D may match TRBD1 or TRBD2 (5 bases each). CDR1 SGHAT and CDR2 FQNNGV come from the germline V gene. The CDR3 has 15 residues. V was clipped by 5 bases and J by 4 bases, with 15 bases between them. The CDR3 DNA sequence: TGTGCCAGCAGCGGGGGTCTAGCAGCATACAATGAGCAGTTCTTC. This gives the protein CASSGGLAAYNEQFF.

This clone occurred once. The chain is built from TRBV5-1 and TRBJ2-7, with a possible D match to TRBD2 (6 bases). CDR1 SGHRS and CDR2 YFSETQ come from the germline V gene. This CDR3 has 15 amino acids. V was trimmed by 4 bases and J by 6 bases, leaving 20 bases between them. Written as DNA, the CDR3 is TGCGCCAGCAGCGTTATTGGAGGGCTCACTGGCGAGCAGTACTTC. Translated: CASSVIGGLTGEQYF.

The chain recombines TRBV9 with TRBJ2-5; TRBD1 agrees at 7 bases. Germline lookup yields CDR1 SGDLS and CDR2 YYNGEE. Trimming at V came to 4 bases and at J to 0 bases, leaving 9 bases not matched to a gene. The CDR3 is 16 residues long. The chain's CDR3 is CASSLRDSVYQETQYF. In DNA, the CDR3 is TGTGCCAGCAGCCTCCGGGACAGCGTTTACCAAGAGACCCAGTACTTC.

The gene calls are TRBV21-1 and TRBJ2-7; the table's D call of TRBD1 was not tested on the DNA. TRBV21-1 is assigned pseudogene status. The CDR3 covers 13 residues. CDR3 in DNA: TGTGCCAGCAGCAAACAACAGTTCTACGAGCAGTACTTC. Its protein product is CASSKQQFYEQYF.

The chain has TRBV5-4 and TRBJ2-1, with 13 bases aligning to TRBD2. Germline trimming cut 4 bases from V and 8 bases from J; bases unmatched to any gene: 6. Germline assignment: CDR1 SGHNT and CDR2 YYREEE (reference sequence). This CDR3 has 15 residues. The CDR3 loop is CASSAGLAGVDEQFF. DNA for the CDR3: TGTGCCAGCAGCGCCGGACTAGCGGGAGTGGATGAGCAGTTCTTC.

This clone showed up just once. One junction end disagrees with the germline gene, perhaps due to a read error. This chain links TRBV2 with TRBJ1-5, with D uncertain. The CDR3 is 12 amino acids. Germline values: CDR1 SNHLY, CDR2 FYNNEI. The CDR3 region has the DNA TGTGCCAGCAGTGAAGCGTTGGGGAGCCCGCGATTT. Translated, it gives CASSEALGSPRF.

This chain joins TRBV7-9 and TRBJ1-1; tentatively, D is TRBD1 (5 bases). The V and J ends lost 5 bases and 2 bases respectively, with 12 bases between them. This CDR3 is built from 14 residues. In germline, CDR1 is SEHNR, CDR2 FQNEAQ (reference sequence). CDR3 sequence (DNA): TGTGCCAGCAGCCCGACAGCCACAAACACTGAAGCTTTCTTT. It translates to CASSPTATNTEAFF. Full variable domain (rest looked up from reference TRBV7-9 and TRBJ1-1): DTGVSQNPRHKITKRGQNVTFRCDPISEHNRLYWYRQTLGQGPEFLTYFQNEAQLEKSRLLSDRFSAERPKGSFSTLEIQRTEQGDSAMYLCASSPTATNTEAFFGQGTRLTVV.

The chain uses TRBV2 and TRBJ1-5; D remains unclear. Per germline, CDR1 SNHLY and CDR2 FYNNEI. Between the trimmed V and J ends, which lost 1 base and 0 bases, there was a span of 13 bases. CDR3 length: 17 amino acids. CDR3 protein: CASSEGRVEYSNQPQHF. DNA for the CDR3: TGTGCCAGCAGTGAAGGGAGGGTGGAGTATAGCAATCAGCCCCAGCATTTT. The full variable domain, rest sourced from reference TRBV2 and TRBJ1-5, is EPEVTQTPSHQVTQMGQEVILRCVPISNHLYFYWYRQILGQKVEFLVSFYNNEISEKSEIFDDQFSVERPDGSNFTLKIRSTKLEDSAMYFCASSEGRVEYSNQPQHFGDGTRLSIL.

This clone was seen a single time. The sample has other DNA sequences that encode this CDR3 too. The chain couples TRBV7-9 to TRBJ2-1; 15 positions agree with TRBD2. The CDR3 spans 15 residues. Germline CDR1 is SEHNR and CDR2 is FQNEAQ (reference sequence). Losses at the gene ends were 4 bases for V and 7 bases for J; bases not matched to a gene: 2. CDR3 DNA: TGTGCCAGCAGCTCCGGGACTAGCGGGAGGAATGAGCAGTTCTTC. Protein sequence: CASSSGTSGRNEQFF. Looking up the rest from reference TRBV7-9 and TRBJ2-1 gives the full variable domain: DTGVSQNPRHKITKRGQNVTFRCDPISEHNRLYWYRQTLGQGPEFLTYFQNEAQLEKSRLLSDRFSAERPKGSFSTLEIQRTEQGDSAMYLCASSSGTSGRNEQFFGPGTRLTVL.

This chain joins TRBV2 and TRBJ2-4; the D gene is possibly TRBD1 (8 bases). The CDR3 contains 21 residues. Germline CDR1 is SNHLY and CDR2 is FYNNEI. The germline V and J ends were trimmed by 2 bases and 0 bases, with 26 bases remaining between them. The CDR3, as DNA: TGTGCCAGCAGTGAATTGCCAGGGGGCCAGCGGGAAACCCTAGCCAAAAACATTCAGTACTTC. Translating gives CASSELPGGQRETLAKNIQYF.

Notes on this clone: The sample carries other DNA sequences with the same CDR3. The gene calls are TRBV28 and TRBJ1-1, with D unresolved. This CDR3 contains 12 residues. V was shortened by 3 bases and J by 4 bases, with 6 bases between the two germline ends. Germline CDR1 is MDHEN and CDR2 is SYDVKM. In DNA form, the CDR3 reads TGTGCCAGCAGTTTGGAGGGCACTGAAGCTTTCTTT. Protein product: CASSLEGTEAFF.